This T cell receptor beta chain was retrieved from a study of blood T cell repertoires in COVID-19. In the study overall: The United States, Italy and Spain were the sources of the acute and convalescent COVID-19 samples. The analysed material was cDNA or gDNA that came from T cells, B-cell-depleted T cells, or PBMCs.

The CDR3 is 13 amino acids. Trimming stripped 3 bases from V and 4 bases from J, with 8 bases between. Germline loops: CDR1 KGHSH, CDR2 LQKENI. Original handling: Nucleated cell counts were estimated from reference gene primer amplification. Assay used: immunoSEQ multiplex PCR; TCRdb lists only in-frame clones, some missing. That table is the source of V, J and clone size, and D and trimming were worked out from the DNA. The sample carries roughly 280,000 clones, around nine tenths recorded once. This TCR was sampled from a woman in her sixties with COVID-19, enrolled during active disease. Material: peripheral blood. This chain uses TRBV18 with TRBJ2-3; no firm D call. CDR3 DNA: TGTGCCAGCTCACCCTCCCCCGCAGATACGCAGTATTTT. As protein: CASSPSPADTQYF.